This T cell receptor (beta chain) derives from a study of patients and donors after allogeneic stem cell transplantation (dated by TCRdb to about 2020). The library was built by means of RT-PCR. Sequencing was performed on a NextSeq 550. The public reads were reprocessed in TCRdb via fastp at Q25 and MiXCR, keeping in-frame beta chains. Rows with a matching CDR3 protein are joined into one entry that keeps the most common DNA and genes. The table for this sample lists about 40,000 distinct CDR3 sequences; roughly 30% of them were counted only once. 60% to 80% of the sample rests with the top ten. The CDR3 sequence holds 14 residues, the cysteine and phenylalanine included. Left in the record is the CDR3 DNA by itself, 42 bases read in frame from the first base. According to the germline V gene, CDR1 reads SNHLY and CDR2 reads FYNNEI. For this chain, trimming is 6 bases at the V end and 11 bases at the J end, and the number of junction bases without a gene match is 8.

This clonotype appeared a few times. The specificity of this receptor is unknown. Base qualities are not at hand, and no much larger clone is one base apart. This TCR was recovered from a human donor who was either an allogeneic HSCT recipient or a stem cell or donor lymphocyte infusion donor (not recorded which). It is not recorded whose cells these are; they may come from a transplant donor. The sequencing sample was made of blood, either unsorted or a sorted T cell fraction (not recorded which). This chain is built from TRBV2 and TRBJ1-6; 9 bases in between match TRBD1. In nucleotides, the sequence is TGTGCCAGCAGGGCGACAGGGGGGGTAACACCCCTCCACTTT. Its protein reads: CASRATGGVTPLHF.